The clone carrying this TCR beta chain was picked up a small number of times. Its antigen is still unknown. Authors' analysis steps: The distant-metastasis classifier for papillary thyroid cancer was built from CDR3 differences across clinicopathological groups. TCRdb re-analyzed the PCR reads using MiXCR. These V and J calls originate from TCRdb's pipeline instead of the authors' own analysis. Found here are around 4,800 clones, under 30% of them singletons; the top ten hold approximately 16%. These data are taken from a study of metastatic and nonmetastatic thyroid tumors. Background on the study: Where malignant and benign thyroid patients were concerned, repertoires were compared across blood and tumor or nodule tissue.

The entire patient cohort was treatment-naive prior to thyroid surgery. In germline, CDR1 is MNHNY, CDR2 SVGAGI (reference sequence). CDR3 length equals 14 residues. V gave up 2 bases and J gave up 7 bases, with 12 bases separating them. Study-wide findings and caveats: As reported, TCR beta diversity in blood and tumor was significantly higher in malignant thyroid tumors than in benign nodules.

This TCR derives from a female donor with papillary thyroid cancer or a benign thyroid nodule (not recorded which). Some clones in this sample may be carry-over from other donors' samples. The V call is TRBV6-6, the J call TRBJ2-1; D may be TRBD1 or TRBD2 (6 bases each). The material sequenced was adjacent normal tissue. The CDR3 DNA reads as TGTGCCAGCAGTTACGGCCGAGGGGGGAATGAGCAGTTCTTC. The encoded protein is CASSYGRGGNEQFF.